Listed below are T cell receptor beta chains from one sample, sequenced in a study of PD-1 blockade in mismatch repair-deficient tumors. The table came from immunoSEQ multiplex PCR; TCRdb's copy has only in-frame clones and leaves some out. The profile shows approximately 50,000 clones, roughly 75% of them singletons. The sample in question was peripheral blood, obtained 4 weeks after starting pembrolizumab. Receptors originate from an adult with mismatch repair-deficient cancer. Both conserved end residues are part of each CDR3. The D gene is left open where the match is weak. For some rows the clone size is stated as once, few or many, or as a class when expanded; others skip it.

d_call	v_call	j_call	clone_size	cdr3_nt	cdr3_aa
TRBD1	TRBV28	TRBJ1-2	-	TGTGCCAGCAGCTCGGACAGGAGGTATGGCTACACCTTC	CASSSDRRYGYTF
TRBD1	TRBV11-3	TRBJ2-1	-	TGTGCCAGCAGCTTAGACCCCCAGGGCAGGGGGCTGTACAATGAGCAGTTCTTC	CASSLDPQGRGLYNEQFF
-	TRBV5-8	TRBJ2-7	-	TGTGCCAGCAGCTTGAGCCACTCCTACGAGCAGTACTTC	CASSLSHSYEQYF
-	TRBV21-1	TRBJ2-7	-	TGTGCCAGCAGCAAAGTCGGCAGCGGAAAATACGAGCAGTGCTTC	CASSKVGSGKYEQCF
-	TRBV5-1	TRBJ2-7	-	TGCGCCAGCAGCTTGGACCATACCTACGAGCAGTACTTC	CASSLDHTYEQYF
-	TRBV29-1	TRBJ1-2	-	TGCAGCGTTGATACGGTTGCTGGCTACACCTTC	CSVDTVAGYTF
-	TRBV6-5	TRBJ2-7	once	TGTGCCAGCAGTTACTCAGCTTCCCCCTACGAGCAGTACTTC	CASSYSASPYEQYF
-	TRBV27	TRBJ2-2	once	TGTGCCAGCAGTTTAAGGCCCCGGAGGGCCGGGTATCTAGGAGCCGGGGAGCTGTTTTTT	CASSLRPRRAGYLGAGELFF
TRBD2	TRBV9	TRBJ2-1	-	TGTGCCAGCAGCGTCGGGACTATCGGGGATGAGCAGTTCTTC	CASSVGTIGDEQFF
-	TRBV5-5	TRBJ2-5	-	TGTGCCAGCAGCTTGATTCAGGTCCAAGAGACCCAGTACTTC	CASSLIQVQETQYF
TRBD1	TRBV5-6	TRBJ2-2	-	TGTGCCAGCAGCTCATCCCGGGACAGGGCCACCGGGGAGCTGTTTTTT	CASSSSRDRATGELFF
-	TRBV6-4	TRBJ2-3	-	TGTGCCAGCAGTGAAGGTCGTACTAGCACAGATACGCAGTATTTT	CASSEGRTSTDTQYF
-	TRBV2	TRBJ1-1	-	TGTGCCAGCAGTGTGTTCGAGGGGACTGAAGCTTTCTTT	CASSVFEGTEAFF
-	TRBV10-3	TRBJ2-7	-	TGTGCCATCAGTGAGTCGAACGAGCAGTACTTC	CAISESNEQYF
-	TRBV6-1	TRBJ2-7	once	TGTGCCAGCAGTGTCGACGGGGGTAGGGCCTTC	CASSVDGGRAF
TRBD2	TRBV5-4	TRBJ2-1	once	TGTGCCAGCAGCCGGACCGGGACTAGCGGGAGGAATGAGCAGTTCTTC	CASSRTGTSGRNEQFF
-	TRBV20-1	TRBJ1-2	once	TGCAGTGCTGCGGGTGGCTATGGCTACACCTTC	CSAAGGYGYTF
TRBD1	TRBV6-6	TRBJ1-3	-	TGTGCCAGCAGTCAAAGGGACAGGGGAAACACCATATATTTT	CASSQRDRGNTIYF
TRBD2	TRBV2	TRBJ2-4	-	TGTGCCACAAGAGAGGAAGCGGGACGGGACATTCAGTACTTC	CATREEAGRDIQYF
TRBD1	TRBV9	TRBJ1-5	-	TGTGCCAGCAGCCCCCGCGAGACAGGGAATCAGCCCCAGCATTTT	CASSPRETGNQPQHF
-	TRBV7-8	TRBJ1-2	-	TGTGCCAGCAGCTTTTTCGGGGGCGAAAACTATGGCTACACCTTC	CASSFFGGENYGYTF
-	TRBV19	TRBJ1-2	few	TGTGCCAGTAGTAAACAGGGTTCGGGTGGCTACACCTTC	CASSKQGSGGYTF
TRBD1	TRBV29-1	TRBJ2-2	-	TGCAGCGTTGAAAATCCGAGGGGGCGGGCCGGGGAGCTGTTTTTT	CSVENPRGRAGELFF
-	TRBV7-9	TRBJ2-7	-	TGTGCCAGCAGCTTAGGACCCCAACAGGGCTACGAGCAGTACTTC	CASSLGPQQGYEQYF